The present entry profiles one T cell receptor (beta chain) with its context. Data came from immunoSEQ multiplex PCR; TCRdb stores just in-frame clones and leaves some out. The table shows 90,000 to 100,000 clones, with less than 75% occurring only once. The entry originates in a study of blood T cell repertoires in COVID-19. Germline V gene lookup returns CDR1 SGHRS and CDR2 YFSETQ. The CDR3 contains 17 residues. Trimming removed 3 bases at V and 2 bases at J, with 17 bases between. Sequencing was carried out using peripheral blood. The chain employs TRBV5-1 and TRBJ1-4; D remains unclear. This clonotype was obtained from a woman in her sixties in a cohort sampled during active or convalescent COVID-19. The CDR3 is CASSWNRGVSTNEKLFF. Here the CDR3 DNA reads TGCGCCAGCAGCTGGAATCGGGGTGTATCTACTAATGAAAAACTGTTTTTT.